This record covers a single T cell receptor (beta chain). Its antigen is unknown. This sample was included in a study of blood T cells in healthy people across ages. Whole-study results and caveats: More naive CD4+ cells and higher diversity were found in long-lived than in aged donors. Researchers deemed the diversity estimates from one million T cells underestimates. Strong correlation existed between TCR beta diversity and naive T cell percentage.

The second PCR ran roughly 6 to 11 cycles with a sample-barcoded 5' primer and J-beta primers. Each cDNA molecule was tagged by a template-switch adaptor that had 12 random nucleotides. TCRdb processed the 5' RACE reads anew with MiXCR; each CDR3 protein has one entry. The repertoire holds about a million distinct CDR3 sequences, with 51% as singletons. CDR3 length equals 16 residues. Unmatched junction bases numbered 6, after V lost 4 bases and J lost 1 base. Germline CDR1 SGHAT, CDR2 FQNNGV. Input material: blood. This TCR derives from a woman aged 55-75 years in good health. The chain uses TRBV11-2 and TRBJ2-3, with 9 nucleotides matching TRBD2. CDR3 DNA sequence: TGTGCCAGCAGCTCCCTAGCGGGACTTCGCACAGATACGCAGTATTTT. It encodes CASSSLAGLRTDTQYF.